This T cell receptor beta chain was sequenced in a study of T-cell reconstitution after alpha-beta-depleted transplantation in children (dated by TCRdb to the mid-2010s). Regarding the research as a whole: The study quantitatively tracked T-cell immune reconstitution after TCRalphabeta/CD19-depleted allogeneic hematopoietic cell transplantation in children using TCR repertoire profiling. Broad study findings and their caveats: Hyperexpanded clone frequencies declined over subsequent months; after one year, T-cell counts and TCRbeta diversity were mostly attributed to newly produced T cells. About two months after transplant, the apparently early recovery of alphabetaT-cell counts reportedly depended on just several hundred clones that had expanded rapidly and came from non-depleted graft cells. In some patients, the high TCRbeta diversity seen at day 60 was put down to recipient T cells and intrathymic progenitors that had survived conditioning.

Interpreted using the paper, the treatment or condition label stands for: allogeneic hematopoietic cell transplantation with graft depleted of TCRalphabeta T cells and CD19 B cells. The transplant recipients were children given TCRalphabeta/CD19-depleted allogeneic hematopoietic cell grafts. Receptors were amplified or captured by PCR. For sequencing, an Illumina HiSeq 2500 was employed. TCR libraries were prepared with molecular barcoding, using unique molecular identifiers to normalize TCRbeta repertoire quantification. TCRdb trimmed public reads at Q25 via fastp, called clones via MiXCR and kept in-frame beta chains. Rows are unified per CDR3 protein, each entry keeping the most common DNA and genes. The sample has 450,000 to 550,000 distinct CDR3 sequences on record, around 10% of them singletons. Around 15% of the sample comes from the top ten. Ends trimmed: V by 2 bases, J by 6 bases; bases unmatched to a gene: 14. CDR1 and CDR2 are read off the germline V gene as SGDLS and YYNGEE. The CDR3 starts with the cysteine, ends with the phenylalanine, and has 19 residues. Of all the DNA, just the CDR3 is kept, 57 bases in frame from base 1.

With regard to this clonotype: Its antigen specificity is not known. Within one base of it there is no much larger clone, and no base qualities were kept.

The chain couples TRBV9 to TRBJ2-2; TRBD2 lines up with 12 middle nucleotides. The specimen comprised PBMCs, mostly from graft donor cells, sampled 180 days after TCRalphabeta/CD19-depleted stem cell transplant. The source of this sequence is a female patient younger than 10 who had a stem cell transplant for aplastic anemia, so the T cells may come from the graft donor. In nucleotide form, the sequence is TGTGCCAGCAGCGTCACTAGCGGGAGGTCTCTTATACAACCCGGGGAGCTGTTTTTT. The translation is CASSVTSGRSLIQPGELFF.